Presented here are 26 T cell receptor beta chains from one specimen sequenced in a study of blood T cell repertoires in COVID-19. TCRdb's table, derived via immunoSEQ multiplex PCR, lists solely in-frame clones and lacks some. The sample lists around 82,000 clones; almost 85% were seen once. The sample comprised peripheral blood. Receptors originate from a man aged 45 to 65 with COVID-19, enrolled during active disease.

The J gene is TRBJ2-3, the V gene TRBV5-1, with TRBD2 matching 7 bases. Trimming cost V 6 bases and J 5 bases; bases outside gene matches: 12. Germline CDR1 and CDR2: SGHRS and YFSETQ. CDR3 size: 15 residues. Here the CDR3 reads CASNRGGRGEDTQYF. The CDR3 DNA reads TGCGCCAGCAACCGGGGCGGGAGAGGTGAAGATACGCAGTATTTT.

This clone appeared a single time. The V call is TRBV15, the J call TRBJ1-2, with 7 bases that match TRBD1. This CDR3 contains 17 residues. Losses at the gene ends were 1 base for V and 0 bases for J; bases not matched to a gene: 8. Germline V gene data show CDR1 as LNHNV and CDR2 as YYDKDF (reference sequence). CDR3 amino acids: CATSRGIPGQTNYGYTF. In nucleotides, the CDR3 is TGTGCCACCAGCAGAGGAATTCCGGGACAGACTAACTATGGCTACACCTTC.

This clone has a handful of counts. Different DNA sequences within this sample yield the same CDR3. V is TRBV18 and J is TRBJ1-1; the D gene is possibly TRBD1 (5 bases). V lost 3 bases and J lost 1, with 9 bases in between. The germline gives CDR1 KGHSH, CDR2 LQKENI. This CDR3 spans 14 amino acids. CDR3: CASSPQTGNTEAFF. DNA for the CDR3: TGTGCCAGCTCACCCCAAACAGGGAACACTGAAGCTTTCTTT.

As to this clone: A read error may account for a junction end that differs from germline. The chain has TRBV7-7 and TRBJ2-1; D is uncertain. From germline, CDR1 is SSHAT and CDR2 FNYEAQ (reference sequence). The CDR3 length is 15 residues. The CDR3 nucleotides are TGTGCTAGCAGCTTGCTGGCGGCCCCAGACAATGAGCAGTTCTTC. This codes for CASSLLAAPDNEQFF.

This chain links TRBV7-9 with TRBJ1-2; 7 bases match TRBD1. Losses at the gene ends were 3 bases for V and 4 bases for J; bases not matched to a gene: 8. Germline V gene data show CDR1 as SEHNR and CDR2 as FQNEAQ (reference sequence). This CDR3 spans 15 amino acids. The CDR3 spells CASSLVGGGSYGYTF. The CDR3 DNA follows: TGTGCCAGCAGCTTGGTAGGGGGCGGTAGCTATGGCTACACCTTC.

V is TRBV4-1 and J is TRBJ1-2; no definite D call. V shed 4 bases and J shed 2 bases, with 8 bases lying between them. The V gene's germline CDR1 is MGHRA and CDR2 YSYEKL. The CDR3 is made up of 13 amino acids. The CDR3 region has the DNA TGCGCCAGCAGCCCGGACTGGAACTATGGCTACACCTTC. Protein sequence: CASSPDWNYGYTF.

This clone was seen only a few times. The chain recombines TRBV2 with TRBJ1-4; D possibly corresponds to TRBD1 (6 bases). Germline V CDR1 and CDR2: SNHLY, FYNNEI. The CDR3 runs 15 residues. V was shortened by 6 bases and J by 8 bases, with 19 bases between the two germline ends. In DNA form, the CDR3 reads TGTGCCAGCAGCGCCCGACAGGCGGCAGGGGAAAAACTGTTTTTT. Translation gives CASSARQAAGEKLFF.

The V and J genes are TRBV25-1 and TRBJ1-1; 10 bases align to TRBD1. This CDR3 comprises 17 residues. Losses at the gene ends were 1 base for V and 5 bases for J; bases not matched to a gene: 10. In germline, CDR1 is MGHDK, CDR2 SYGVNS. The CDR3 coding sequence is TGTGCCAGCAGTGAATGGGGGACAGGGGTAGGAGGGACTGAAGCTTTCTTT. This encodes CASSEWGTGVGGTEAFF.

The genes are TRBV24-1 and TRBJ2-3; D is perhaps TRBD2 (6 bases). Deletions cut 2 bases from V and 7 bases from J, with 12 bases between. The CDR3 extends over 14 amino acids. CDR1 and CDR2 (germline): KGHDR, SFDVKD. DNA of the CDR3: TGTGCCACCAGTGATTCGGGACTTTCTTATACGCAGTATTTT. Translation: CATSDSGLSYTQYF.

Here the CDR3 DNA reads TGTGCCAGCAGTTTAAGGGGCCCCCTCGGGGGCACTGAAGCTTTCTTT. Translating gives CASSLRGPLGGTEAFF. The V and J genes are TRBV28 and TRBJ1-1; D may be TRBD1 (5 bases). Germline CDR1 reads MDHEN; CDR2 reads SYDVKM. Deletions cut 2 bases from V and 4 bases from J, with 17 bases between. This CDR3 contains 16 residues. Using reference TRBV28 and TRBJ1-1 for the parts outside the CDR3, the full variable domain is DVKVTQSSRYLVKRTGEKVFLECVQDMDHENMFWYRQDPGLGLRLIYFSYDVKMKEKGDIPEGYSVSREKKERFSLILESASTNQTSMYLCASSLRGPLGGTEAFFGQGTRLTVV.

V usage is TRBV3-1 (or the pseudogene TRBV3-2) and J usage is TRBJ1-2; 9 bases map to TRBD1. Trimming removed 4 bases from V and 13 bases from J; junction bases left unmatched: 13. Germline CDR1 LGHDT, CDR2 YNNKEL (reference sequence). This CDR3 has 14 residues. The CDR3 spells CASSPSGTGTSGTF. The CDR3 coding sequence is TGTGCCAGCAGCCCATCCGGGACAGGGACTTCTGGCACCTTC.

The chain combines TRBV18 with TRBJ1-3, with 9 bases fitting TRBD1. J gave up 2 bases and V 3 bases, and 11 bases lay outside the gene matches. The germline V gene has CDR1 KGHSH and CDR2 LQKENI. CDR3 length equals 18 residues. The CDR3: CASSPTVPGTGTGNTIYF. CDR3 coding DNA: TGTGCCAGCTCACCTACCGTTCCCGGGACAGGGACTGGAAACACCATATATTTT.

The chain has TRBV25-1 and TRBJ2-3; D gene unclear. The CDR3 runs 13 residues. CDR1 MGHDK and CDR2 SYGVNS come from the germline V gene. The ends were cut back, 4 bases at V and 2 bases at J, with 7 bases in the middle. The CDR3 spells CASSVGATDTQYF. CDR3 coding DNA: TGTGCCAGCAGTGTGGGCGCCACAGATACGCAGTATTTT.

The V call is TRBV11-1, the J call TRBJ2-1; D not resolved. The germline V gene has CDR1 SGHAT and CDR2 FQDESV (reference sequence). The CDR3 loop spans 13 amino acids. V gave up 2 bases and J gave up 4 bases, with 6 bases separating them. CDR3 residues: CASSLKAYNEQFF. Here the CDR3 DNA reads TGTGCCAGCAGCTTAAAAGCTTACAATGAGCAGTTCTTC.

Comments on this clone: Other DNA sequences in this sample translate to the same CDR3. The chain links TRBV6-5 to TRBJ1-1; weak D call: TRBD1 (6 bases). Trimming pared 8 bases from V and 5 bases from J, leaving 12 bases between. This CDR3 contains 12 residues. Germline CDR1 MNHEY, CDR2 SVGAGI. As DNA, the CDR3 is TGTGCCAGCTCCCCACAGGGAACTGAAGCTTTCTTT. It specifies CASSPQGTEAFF.

J is TRBJ1-3 and V is TRBV4-1, with D perhaps matching TRBD1 (5 bases). The V gene's germline CDR1 is MGHRA and CDR2 YSYEKL. There are 17 residues in the CDR3. Trimming took off 1 base at V and 2 bases at J, with 15 bases between the two ends. The CDR3 reads CASSQVPVGGTGNTIYF. CDR3 DNA sequence: TGCGCCAGCAGCCAAGTTCCAGTGGGGGGAACTGGAAACACCATATATTTT.

The V and J genes are TRBV27 and TRBJ2-7; 12 bases fit TRBD1. The CDR3 contains 15 residues. From germline, CDR1 is MNHEY and CDR2 SMNVEV (reference sequence). Unmatched junction bases numbered 9, after V lost 6 bases and J lost 6 bases. The CDR3 bases are TGTGCCAGCAGACGAGAGGGGACAGGGGGCCTCGAGCAGTACTTC. Residues: CASRREGTGGLEQYF.

This chain joins TRBV18 and TRBJ1-2; 11 bases are a match to TRBD1. The V segment lost 3 bases and the J segment 8 bases; nucleotides outside the gene matches: 11. This CDR3 spans 16 amino acids. Germline V gene data show CDR1 as KGHSH and CDR2 as LQKENI. CDR3 amino acids: CASSPVRGQGAYGYTF. As DNA, the CDR3 is TGTGCCAGCTCACCGGTGCGCGGACAGGGGGCGTACGGCTACACCTTC.

V is TRBV6-2 or TRBV6-3 and J is TRBJ2-1, with 7 bases lining up with TRBD2. The CDR3 sequence is 13 residues long. V shed 3 bases, J shed 10 bases, and the junction held 6 bases outside the gene matches. Germline CDR1 and CDR2: MNHEY and SVGEGT. This CDR3 reads CASSYGGSIEQFF. The CDR3 DNA follows: TGTGCCAGCAGTTATGGCGGGAGTATCGAGCAGTTCTTC.

The chain joins TRBV28 to TRBJ2-2, with D possibly being TRBD2 (5 bases). V lost 5 bases to trimming and J lost 2 bases, with 12 bases between them. CDR3 length: 15 amino acids. Germline V CDR1 and CDR2: MDHEN, SYDVKM. The CDR3 spells CASSKPGKNTGELFF. CDR3 in DNA: TGTGCCAGCAGTAAACCGGGAAAAAACACCGGGGAGCTGTTTTTT.

The genes are TRBV6-6 and TRBJ1-1; TRBD1 might be the D (5 bases). This CDR3 has 13 amino acids. Germline V gives CDR1 MNHNY, CDR2 SVGAGI (reference sequence). Trimming shortened V by 3 bases and J by 5 bases, and 10 bases separated the two germline ends. The CDR3 is CASSYGGRTEAFF. The CDR3 DNA sequence: TGTGCCAGCAGTTATGGGGGGAGAACTGAAGCTTTCTTT.

This chain connects TRBV5-4 to TRBJ2-3, with 7 bases matching TRBD2. The CDR3 sequence is 17 residues long. The germline V gene encodes CDR1 SGHNT and CDR2 YYREEE (reference sequence). Trimming at V came to 4 bases and at J to 6 bases, leaving 17 bases not matched to a gene. CDR3 protein: CASSQGGSGTIVDTQYF. As DNA, the CDR3 is TGTGCCAGCAGCCAGGGAGGGTCCGGGACGATCGTGGATACGCAGTATTTT.

The CDR3 loop is CATTVDRGNTEAFF. CDR3 bases: TGTGCCACCACCGTGGACAGGGGGAACACTGAAGCTTTCTTT. This chain joins TRBV6-5 and TRBJ1-1, with 9 positions matching TRBD1. The J segment lost 1 base and the V segment lost 10 bases, leaving 7 bases of the junction unmatched. Germline CDR1 MNHEY, CDR2 SVGAGI. The CDR3 runs to 14 residues.

The V and J genes are TRBV6-1 and TRBJ1-2; D uncertain. Trimming pared 2 bases from V and 8 bases from J, leaving 12 bases between. The CDR3 is 13 amino acids. Germline CDR1 reads MNHNS; CDR2 reads SASEGT. The CDR3 DNA is TGTGCCAGCAGTGAACGGGATTTAAGGGGCTACACCTTC. Amino acid sequence: CASSERDLRGYTF.

This chain connects TRBV3-1 (or the pseudogene TRBV3-2) to TRBJ2-7, with D possibly TRBD2 on 5 matching bases. The CDR3 spans 13 residues. The V and J ends lost 2 bases and 4 bases respectively, with 9 bases between them. Looked up from germline, CDR1 is LGHDT and CDR2 is YNNKEL (reference sequence). As DNA, the CDR3 is TGTGCCAGCAGCCAATTGTGGGAGTACGAGCAGTACTTC. Protein sequence: CASSQLWEYEQYF.

This sequence joins TRBV5-3 and TRBJ1-5; D unresolved. TRBV5-3 is an open reading frame whose function is uncertain. V gave up 4 bases and J gave up 7 bases, with 12 bases separating them. CDR3 length equals 13 residues. The DNA for the CDR3 is TGTGCCAGAAGCCCTCGTCTAGTCCAGCCCCAGCATTTT. It specifies CARSPRLVQPQHF.